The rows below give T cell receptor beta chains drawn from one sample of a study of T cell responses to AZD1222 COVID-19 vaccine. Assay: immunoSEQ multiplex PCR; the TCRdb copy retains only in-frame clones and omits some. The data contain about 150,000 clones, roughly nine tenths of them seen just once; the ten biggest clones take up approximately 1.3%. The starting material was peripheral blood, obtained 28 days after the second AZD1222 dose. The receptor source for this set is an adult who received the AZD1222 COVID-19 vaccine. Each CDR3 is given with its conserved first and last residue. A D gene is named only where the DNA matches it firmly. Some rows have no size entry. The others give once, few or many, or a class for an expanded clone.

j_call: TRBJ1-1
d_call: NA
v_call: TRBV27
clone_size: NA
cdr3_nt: TGTGCCAGCAGTTTATCCCACGGGGGGGTCACTGAAGCTTTCTTT
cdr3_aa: CASSLSHGGVTEAFF

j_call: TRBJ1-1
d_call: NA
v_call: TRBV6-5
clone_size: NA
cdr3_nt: TGTGCCAGCAGCGTTCACCCGGTAGCTGAAGCTTTCTTT
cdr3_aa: CASSVHPVAEAFF

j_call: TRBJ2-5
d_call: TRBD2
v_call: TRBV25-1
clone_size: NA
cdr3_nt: TGTGCCAGCAGTTCGACTAGCGGGTACCAAGAGACCCAGTACTTC
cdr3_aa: CASSSTSGYQETQYF

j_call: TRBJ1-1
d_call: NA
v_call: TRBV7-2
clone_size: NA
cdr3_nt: TGTGCCAGCAGCTTCGGACAGATGAACACTGAAGCTTTCTTT
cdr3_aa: CASSFGQMNTEAFF

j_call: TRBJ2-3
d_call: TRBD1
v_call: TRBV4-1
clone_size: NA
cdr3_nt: TGCGCCAGCAGCCAAGAGGGAAGGGGGACAGGGGGCTTGGGTCACACAGATACGCAGTATTTT
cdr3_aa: CASSQEGRGTGGLGHTDTQYF

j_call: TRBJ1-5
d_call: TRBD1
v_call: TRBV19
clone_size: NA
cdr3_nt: TGTGCCAGTAGTATCCTTGGACAGGGTCGTAATCAGCCCCAGCATTTT
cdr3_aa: CASSILGQGRNQPQHF

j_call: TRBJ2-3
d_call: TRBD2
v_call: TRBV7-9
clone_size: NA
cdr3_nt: TGTGCCAGCAGCTTAGTTCGGGGGGCAGATACGCAGTATTTT
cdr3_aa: CASSLVRGADTQYF

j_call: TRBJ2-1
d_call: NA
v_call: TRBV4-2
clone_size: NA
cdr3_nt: TGTGCCAGCAGCCAATCCGACAAGGGTTTGACCTACAATGAGCAGTTCTTC
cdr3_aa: CASSQSDKGLTYNEQFF

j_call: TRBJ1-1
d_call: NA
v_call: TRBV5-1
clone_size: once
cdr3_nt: TGCGCCAGCAGCTTGTTCAGCATGAACACTGAAGCTTTCTTT
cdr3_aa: CASSLFSMNTEAFF

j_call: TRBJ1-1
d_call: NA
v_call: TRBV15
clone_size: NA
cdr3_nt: TGTGCCACCAGCGCGACAGGATCGAACACTGAAGCTTTCTTT
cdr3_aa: CATSATGSNTEAFF

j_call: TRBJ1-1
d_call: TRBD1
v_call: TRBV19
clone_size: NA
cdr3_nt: TGTGCCAGTAGGAACAGGGGGCGGTCGGACACTGAAGCTTTCTTT
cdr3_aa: CASRNRGRSDTEAFF

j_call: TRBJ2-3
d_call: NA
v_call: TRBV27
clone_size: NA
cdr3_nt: TGTGCCAGCACCGGACTACCTTACACAGATACGCAGTATTTT
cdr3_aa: CASTGLPYTDTQYF

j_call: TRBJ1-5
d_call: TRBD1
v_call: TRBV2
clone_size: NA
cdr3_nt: TGTGCCAGCAGATGGGGTGGGACAGGGGGGAATCAGCCCCAGCATTTT
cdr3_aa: CASRWGGTGGNQPQHF

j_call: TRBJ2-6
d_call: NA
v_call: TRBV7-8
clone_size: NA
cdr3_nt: TGTGCCAGCAGCTCCCCCAGGGGGGCTGGGGCCAACGTCCTGACTTTC
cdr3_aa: CASSSPRGAGANVLTF

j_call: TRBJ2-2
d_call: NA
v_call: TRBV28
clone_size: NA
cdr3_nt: TGTGCCAGCATACAGGGTACCGGGGAGCTGTTTTTT
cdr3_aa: CASIQGTGELFF

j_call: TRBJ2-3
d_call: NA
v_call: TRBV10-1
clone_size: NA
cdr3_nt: TGCGCCAGCAGCTTAGGCGGAAGTAGCACAGATACGCAGTATTTT
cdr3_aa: CASSLGGSSTDTQYF

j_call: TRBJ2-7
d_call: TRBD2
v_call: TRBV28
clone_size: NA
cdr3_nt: TGTGCCAGCAGTGGATCGGTAGCGGGAGGGCCAAAGTACGAGCAGTACTTC
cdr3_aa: CASSGSVAGGPKYEQYF

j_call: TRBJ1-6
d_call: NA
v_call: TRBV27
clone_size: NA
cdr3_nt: TGTGCCAGCAGCCTTTTTGGTGGTACAGCCTCCTATAATTCACCCCTCCACTTT
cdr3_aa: CASSLFGGTASYNSPLHF

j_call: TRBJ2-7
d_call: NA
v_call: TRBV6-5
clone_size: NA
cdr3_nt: TGTGCCAGCAATCTTGGCAGGCGAACCTACGAGCAGTACTTC
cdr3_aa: CASNLGRRTYEQYF

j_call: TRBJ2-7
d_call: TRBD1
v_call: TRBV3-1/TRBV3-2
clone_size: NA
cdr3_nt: TGTGCCAGCAGCCAAGGAGGGGGCCGACCCTACGAGCAGTACTTC
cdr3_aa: CASSQGGGRPYEQYF

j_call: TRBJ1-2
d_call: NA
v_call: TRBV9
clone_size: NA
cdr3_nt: TGTGCCAGCAGCGTAGCCAAAAAAGGGGGTGACTATAACTATGGCTACACCTTC
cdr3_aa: CASSVAKKGGDYNYGYTF

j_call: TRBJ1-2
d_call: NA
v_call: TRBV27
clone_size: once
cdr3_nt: TGTGCCAGCAGTTTAGTCTCCCAGGGGCCAAATAACTATGGCTACACCTTC
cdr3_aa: CASSLVSQGPNNYGYTF

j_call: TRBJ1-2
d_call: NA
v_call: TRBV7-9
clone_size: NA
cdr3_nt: TGTGCCAGCAGCTTCGGGACTCCCACTGGCTATGGCTACACCTTC
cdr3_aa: CASSFGTPTGYGYTF

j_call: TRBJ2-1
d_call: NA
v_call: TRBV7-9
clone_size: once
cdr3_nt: TGTGCCAGCAGAGCAACCGGGACGGACAATGAGCAGTTCTTC
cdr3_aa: CASRATGTDNEQFF